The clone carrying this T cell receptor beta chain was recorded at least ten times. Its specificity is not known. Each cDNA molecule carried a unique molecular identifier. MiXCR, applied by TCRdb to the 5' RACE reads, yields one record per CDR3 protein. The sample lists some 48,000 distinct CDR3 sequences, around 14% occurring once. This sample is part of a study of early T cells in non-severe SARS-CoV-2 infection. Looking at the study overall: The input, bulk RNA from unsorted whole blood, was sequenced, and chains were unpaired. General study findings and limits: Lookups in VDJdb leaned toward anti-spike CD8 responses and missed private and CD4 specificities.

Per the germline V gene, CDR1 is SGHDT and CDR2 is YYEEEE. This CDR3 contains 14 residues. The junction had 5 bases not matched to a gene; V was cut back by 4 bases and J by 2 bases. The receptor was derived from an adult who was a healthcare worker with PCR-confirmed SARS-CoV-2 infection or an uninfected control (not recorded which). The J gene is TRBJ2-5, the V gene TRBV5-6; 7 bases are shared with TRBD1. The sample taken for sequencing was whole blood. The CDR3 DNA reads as TGTGCCAGCAGCGGGACAGCACCTCAAGAGACCCAGTACTTC. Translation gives CASSGTAPQETQYF.